The clone carrying this T cell receptor (beta chain) has a count of ten or more. What it binds is unknown. It was by quantitative 5'-RACE with molecular barcodes that TCR beta libraries were made. TCRdb reprocessed the 5' RACE reads with MiXCR, giving one entry per CDR3 protein. Of about 700,000 distinct CDR3 sequences listed, roughly 19% are singletons. The data belong to a study of CD8 T cells in ankylosing spondylitis. Whole-study results and caveats: Matched synovial fluid from ankylosing spondylitis patients was reported to be enriched for disease-linked clones. What seemed typical of ankylosing spondylitis blood was a TCR beta motif built from eight highly homologous variants. Before this, some motif variants had been reported in reactive arthritis synovial fluid and blood. Disease-linked clones displayed a CD8+ phenotype and appeared relatively rarely in peripheral blood.

V was clipped by 7 bases and J by 8 bases; unmatched bases: 14. The CDR3 loop spans 15 amino acids. The specimen sequenced was blood, either unsorted or a sorted T cell fraction (not recorded which). The source is a male donor with ankylosing spondylitis. V and J are TRBV12-3 or TRBV12-4 and TRBJ2-1; TRBD2 matches 7 bases. CDR3 in DNA: TGTGCCAGCAAAAGCGGCGGGAGTTCCCTACATGAGCAGTTCTTC. Translating gives CASKSGGSSLHEQFF.